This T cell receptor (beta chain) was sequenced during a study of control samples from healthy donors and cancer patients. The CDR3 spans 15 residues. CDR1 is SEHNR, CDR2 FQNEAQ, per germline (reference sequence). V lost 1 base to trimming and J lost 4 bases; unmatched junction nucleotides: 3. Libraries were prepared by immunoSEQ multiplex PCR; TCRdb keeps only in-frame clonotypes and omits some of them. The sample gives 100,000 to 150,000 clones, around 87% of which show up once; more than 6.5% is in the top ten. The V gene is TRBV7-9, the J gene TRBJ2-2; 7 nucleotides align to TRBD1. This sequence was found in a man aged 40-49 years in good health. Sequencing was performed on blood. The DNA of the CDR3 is TGTGCCAGCAGCTTAGACAGGGGTGGCACCGGGGAGCTGTTTTTT. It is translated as CASSLDRGGTGELFF.